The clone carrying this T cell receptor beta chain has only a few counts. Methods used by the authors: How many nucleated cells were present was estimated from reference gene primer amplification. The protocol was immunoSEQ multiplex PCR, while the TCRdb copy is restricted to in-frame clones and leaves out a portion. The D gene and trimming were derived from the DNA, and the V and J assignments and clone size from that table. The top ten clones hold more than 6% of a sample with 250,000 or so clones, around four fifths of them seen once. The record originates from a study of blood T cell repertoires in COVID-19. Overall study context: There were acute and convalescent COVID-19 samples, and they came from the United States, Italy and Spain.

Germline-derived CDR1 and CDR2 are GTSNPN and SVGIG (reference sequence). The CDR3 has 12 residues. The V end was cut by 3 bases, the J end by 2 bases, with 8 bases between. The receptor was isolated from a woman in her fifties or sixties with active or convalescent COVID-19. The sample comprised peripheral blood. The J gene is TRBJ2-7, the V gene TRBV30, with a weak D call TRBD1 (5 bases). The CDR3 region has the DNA TGTGCCTGGAGGCAGGACACCTACGAGCAGTACTTC. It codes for CAWRQDTYEQYF.